This passage covers 3 T cell receptor beta chains from one sample sequenced in a study of shared clonotypes between healthy human individuals. Produced via immunoSEQ multiplex PCR; TCRdb's table is partial and in-frame only. Here the sample spans roughly 2.4 million clones, 95% being singletons. The sequencing input was naive CD4+ T cells sorted from blood. The subset is: CD45RA+ positively selected. These receptors came from a man aged 18 to 30 in good health.

This chain links TRBV29-1 with TRBJ1-1; D not resolved. Germline loops: CDR1 SQVTM, CDR2 ANQGSEA. The CDR3 runs 11 residues. CDR3 bases: TGCGGTTACGCGGTGAACACTGAAGCTTTCTTT. Its protein product is CGYAVNTEAFF.

This chain connects TRBV5-1 to TRBJ2-1; D perhaps matches TRBD2 (5 bases). V was cut by 2 bases and J by 9 bases, with 12 bases left in between. Germline V gene sequence: CDR1 SGHRS, CDR2 YFSETQ. This CDR3 comprises 13 residues. CDR3 DNA sequence: TGCGCCAGCAGCTTCTGGGAGAGTGGTGAGCAGTTCTTC. This translates into CASSFWESGEQFF.

The chain links TRBV7-9 to TRBJ1-4; D might be TRBD1 (5 bases). V dropped 5 bases and J dropped 8 bases, with 15 bases sitting between them. The germline gives CDR1 SEHNR, CDR2 FQNEAQ (reference sequence). The CDR3 spans 14 residues. Written as DNA, the CDR3 is TGTGCCAGCAGCCTGAAGAAGGAGGGGGAAAAACTGTTTTTT. Translated: CASSLKKEGEKLFF.